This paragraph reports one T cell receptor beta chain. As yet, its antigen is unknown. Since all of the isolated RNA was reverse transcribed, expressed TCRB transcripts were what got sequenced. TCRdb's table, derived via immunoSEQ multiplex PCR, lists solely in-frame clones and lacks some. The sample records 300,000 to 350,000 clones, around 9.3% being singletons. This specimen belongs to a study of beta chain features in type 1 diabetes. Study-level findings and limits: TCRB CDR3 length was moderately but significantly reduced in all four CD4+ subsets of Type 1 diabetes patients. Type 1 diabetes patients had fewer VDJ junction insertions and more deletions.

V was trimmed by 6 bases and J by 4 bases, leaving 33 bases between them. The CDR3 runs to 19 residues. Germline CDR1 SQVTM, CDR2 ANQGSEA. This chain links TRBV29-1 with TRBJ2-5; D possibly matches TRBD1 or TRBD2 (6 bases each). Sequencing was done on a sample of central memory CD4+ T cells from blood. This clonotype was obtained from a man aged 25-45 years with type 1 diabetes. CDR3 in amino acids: CSVGGWGEHTSGPVETQYF. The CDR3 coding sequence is TGCAGCGTAGGGGGTTGGGGAGAGCACACCAGCGGGCCAGTAGAGACCCAGTACTTC.